Below, 25 T cell receptor beta chains from the same sample are listed, as sequenced in a study of blood T cell repertoires in COVID-19. Measured with immunoSEQ multiplex PCR; TCRdb has only the in-frame clones, and not every one. The table has about 48,000 clones, over 70% seen once; the top ten hold roughly 50%. The sample was peripheral blood. Source of these receptors: a man in his sixties or seventies with acute or convalescent COVID-19.

V usage is TRBV7-2 and J usage is TRBJ1-2; TRBD1 agrees at 10 bases. The CDR3 is 13 residues long. Germline V gives CDR1 SGHTA, CDR2 FQGNSA. With V trimmed by 6 bases and J by 6 bases, 4 bases remained unmatched. CDR3 residues: CASRPGTGDGYTF. CDR3 nucleotide sequence: TGTGCCAGCAGACCCGGGACAGGGGATGGCTACACCTTC. The complete variable domain, with remaining parts taken from reference TRBV7-2 and TRBJ1-2, reads GAGVSQSPSNKVTEKGKDVELRCDPISGHTALYWYRQSLGQGLEFLIYFQGNSAPDKSGLPSDRFSAERTGGSVSTLTIQRTQQEDSAVYLCASRPGTGDGYTFGSGTRLTVV.

Regarding this clone: At one end the junction does not follow the germline gene, possibly because of a read error. V and J are TRBV7-9 and TRBJ2-7; TRBD2 matches 10 bases. The CDR3 contains 12 residues. Germline CDR1 and CDR2: SEHNR and FQNEAQ (reference sequence). CDR3 nucleotides: TGTGCCAGCAGCTCCTCTAGCGGGAGCCCCCACTTC. Protein sequence: CASSSSSGSPHF.

The genes are TRBV6-5 and TRBJ1-4; 7 nucleotides agree with TRBD1. With V trimmed by 6 bases and J by 7 bases, 8 bases remained unmatched. This CDR3 is built from 14 residues. In germline, CDR1 is MNHEY, CDR2 SVGAGI. The CDR3 DNA reads as TGTGCCAGCAGGCTTAGACAGGGCCGTGAAAAACTGTTTTTT. Residues: CASRLRQGREKLFF.

The chain carries TRBV5-4 and TRBJ1-4; D possibly corresponds to TRBD1 (5 bases). This CDR3 has 12 residues. V lost 7 bases, J lost 8 bases, and 12 bases lay in between. Germline CDR1 SGHNT, CDR2 YYREEE (reference sequence). The CDR3 nucleotides are TGTGCCAGCGGGGCGTACGGGGAAAAACTGTTTTTT. Protein sequence: CASGAYGEKLFF.

This chain uses TRBV2 with TRBJ2-2, with D possibly matching TRBD1 (7 bases). The CDR3 sequence is 17 residues long. The germline V and J ends were trimmed by 6 bases and 7 bases, with 24 bases remaining between them. In germline, CDR1 is SNHLY, CDR2 FYNNEI. This CDR3 reads CASSPLRRGPNVGELFF. In DNA form, the CDR3 reads TGTGCCAGCAGCCCTCTCAGGAGGGGGCCTAACGTCGGGGAGCTGTTTTTT.

The rearrangement links TRBV30 to TRBJ1-2; D unclear. V lost 4 bases and J lost 0, with 6 bases in between. CDR1 and CDR2 from the germline V gene are GTSNPN and SVGIG (reference sequence). CDR3 size: 12 residues. The CDR3 loop is CAWTGTNYGYTF. The CDR3 DNA follows: TGTGCCTGGACGGGGACTAACTATGGCTACACCTTC.

This clone was seen only a few times. The V and J genes are TRBV7-8 and TRBJ1-2, with D unresolved. V was clipped by 0 bases and J by 2 bases, with 7 bases between them. Germline V gene sequence: CDR1 SGHVS, CDR2 FQNEAQ. CDR3 size: 14 residues. The CDR3 here is CASSLAQENYGYTF. For the CDR3, the DNA is TGTGCCAGCAGCTTAGCCCAGGAAAACTATGGCTACACCTTC.

In its sample, this clone was seen a few times. J is TRBJ1-5 and V is TRBV7-2, with TRBD1 identical over 7 bases. Losses at the gene ends were 2 bases for V and 6 bases for J; bases not matched to a gene: 7. Germline CDR1 SGHTA, CDR2 FQGNSA. This CDR3 has 15 residues. The chain's CDR3 is CASSLKGTDPQPQHF. In nucleotides, the CDR3 is TGTGCCAGCAGCTTAAAGGGGACAGACCCTCAGCCCCAGCATTTT.

The chain is built from TRBV6-5 and TRBJ2-5; D possibly corresponds to TRBD1 (6 bases). Trimming stripped 0 bases from V and 2 bases from J, with 7 bases between. The CDR3 loop spans 14 amino acids. CDR1 is MNHEY, CDR2 SVGAGI, per germline. CDR3 nucleotide sequence: TGTGCCAGCAGTTACTCAGGGGGACAAGAGACCCAGTACTTC. It translates to CASSYSGGQETQYF.

The J gene is TRBJ1-2, the V gene TRBV19; 7 bases are shared with TRBD1. The ends lost 5 bases at V and 3 bases at J; junction bases unmatched: 9. Germline-derived CDR1 and CDR2 are LNHDA and SQIVND (reference sequence). This CDR3 has 15 residues. The CDR3 DNA reads TGTGCCAGTAGTTCATTCAGGGGGAAGGACTATGGCTACACCTTC. It translates to CASSSFRGKDYGYTF.

The chain joins TRBV11-3 to TRBJ2-1, with 10 bases matching TRBD2. The J segment lost 3 bases and the V segment lost 5 bases, leaving 4 bases of the junction unmatched. The CDR3 runs to 15 residues. Germline V gene lookup returns CDR1 SGHNT and CDR2 YENEEA. The CDR3 region is CASSKRGGLYNEQFF. CDR3 bases: TGTGCCAGCAGCAAGCGGGGGGGGCTCTACAATGAGCAGTTCTTC.

The chain recombines TRBV19 with TRBJ1-5; TRBD1 aligns across 7 bases. V was pared by 5 bases and J by 2 bases, with 3 bases of the junction left unmatched. From germline, CDR1 is LNHDA and CDR2 SQIVND (reference sequence). The CDR3 is 14 amino acids. The CDR3 DNA reads as TGTGCCAGTAGTGTTGACAGGGGCAATCAGCCCCAGCATTTT. Protein product: CASSVDRGNQPQHF.

This clone was detected a few times. This chain connects TRBV19 to TRBJ1-5, with TRBD1 matching 10 bases. In germline, CDR1 is LNHDA, CDR2 SQIVND (reference sequence). V lost 3 bases to trimming and J lost 4 bases; unmatched junction nucleotides: 6. The CDR3 extends over 16 amino acids. In DNA form, the CDR3 reads TGTGCCAGTAGTATTTACCCGGGACAGGGGAATCAGCCCCAGCATTTT. It translates to CASSIYPGQGNQPQHF.

V and J are TRBV3-1 (or the pseudogene TRBV3-2) and TRBJ2-3; 11 bases fit TRBD2. V shed 4 bases, J shed 1 base, and the junction held 13 bases outside the gene matches. The CDR3 is 19 amino acids. The germline gives CDR1 LGHDT, CDR2 YNNKEL (reference sequence). The CDR3 reads CASSPIGLAGGGGTDTQYF. DNA for the CDR3: TGTGCCAGCAGCCCCATCGGTCTAGCGGGGGGCGGAGGCACAGATACGCAGTATTTT.

CDR3 nucleotide sequence: TGTGCCAGTAGTATTCGGCAGGGGACAGATACGCAGTATTTT. Amino acid sequence: CASSIRQGTDTQYF. The gene calls are TRBV19 and TRBJ2-3; perhaps TRBD1 as D (6 bases). CDR1 and CDR2 from the germline V gene are LNHDA and SQIVND (reference sequence). CDR3 length: 14 amino acids. Trimming took 3 bases from V and 3 from J, leaving 10 bases between them.

This chain uses TRBV29-1 with TRBJ2-1; TRBD2 might be the D (5 bases). The CDR3 loop spans 14 amino acids. The V gene's germline CDR1 is SQVTM and CDR2 ANQGSEA. Trimming removed 6 bases from V and 0 bases from J, with 12 bases in between. Here the CDR3 reads CSVSSVSSYNEQFF. For the CDR3, the DNA is TGCAGCGTGAGTAGCGTCAGCTCCTACAATGAGCAGTTCTTC.

The rearrangement uses TRBV6-1 and TRBJ2-2; 7 nucleotides line up with TRBD1. V lost 4 bases to trimming and J lost 4 bases; unmatched junction nucleotides: 9. The CDR3 length is 16 residues. Germline CDR1 MNHNS, CDR2 SASEGT. CDR3 coding DNA: TGTGCCAGCAGTGGAACCGGGACAGATTTCACCGGGGAGCTGTTTTTT. Its protein product is CASSGTGTDFTGELFF.

CDR3 sequence reads: CASSLSENTEAFF. The CDR3 nucleotides read TGTGCCAGCTCACTTTCAGAGAACACTGAAGCTTTCTTT. V usage is TRBV18 and J usage is TRBJ1-1; no clear D. Trimming shortened V by 4 bases and J by 1 base, and 7 bases separated the two germline ends. CDR3 length: 13 residues. CDR1 and CDR2 from the germline V gene are KGHSH and LQKENI.

The J gene is TRBJ1-1, the V gene TRBV12-3 or TRBV12-4; D not resolved. V shed 3 bases and J shed 5 bases, with 7 bases lying between them. The CDR3 has 12 residues. The CDR3: CASSFSMTEAFF. CDR3 nucleotide sequence: TGTGCCAGCAGTTTTTCAATGACTGAAGCTTTCTTT.

V and J are TRBV19 and TRBJ2-5; D is uncertain. Germline V CDR1 and CDR2: LNHDA, SQIVND (reference sequence). Trimming removed 6 bases from V and 4 bases from J, with 15 bases in between. This CDR3 is built from 14 residues. CDR3 nucleotides: TGTGCCAGTAGCGGTCCGGGTTCGGGAGAGACCCAGTACTTC. Its protein product is CASSGPGSGETQYF.

The rearrangement uses TRBV7-2 and TRBJ2-7; D perhaps matches TRBD2 (6 bases). Between the trimmed V and J ends, which lost 4 bases and 5 bases, there was a span of 15 bases. The germline V gene has CDR1 SGHTA and CDR2 FQGNSA. The CDR3 contains 14 residues. CDR3 in DNA: TGTGCCAGCAGCTCCCTAGCGACGGGGGACGAGCAGTACTTC. This translates into CASSSLATGDEQYF.

This chain connects TRBV5-5 to TRBJ2-1; 7 bases line up with TRBD1. V gave up 9 bases and J gave up 2 bases; unmatched junction bases: 5. Germline CDR1 and CDR2: SGHKS and YYEKEE (reference sequence). The CDR3 consists of 13 residues. CDR3 sequence (DNA): TGTGCCACCGGACAGGAGGCCTACAATGAGCAGTTCTTC. It translates to CATGQEAYNEQFF.

The rearrangement links TRBV28 to TRBJ1-2, with a weak D call TRBD1 (5 bases). Germline CDR1 MDHEN, CDR2 SYDVKM. CDR3 size: 11 residues. Between the trimmed V and J ends, which lost 4 bases and 8 bases, there was a span of 8 bases. In DNA form, the CDR3 reads TGTGCCAGCAGTTCGTACAGGGGCTACACCTTC. Amino acids: CASSSYRGYTF.

This clone has just one count. The V call is TRBV6-5, the J call TRBJ2-1; 9 bases are a match to TRBD1. The CDR3 sequence is 13 residues long. J lost 14 bases, V lost 6 bases, and 11 bases had no gene match. Per germline, CDR1 MNHEY and CDR2 SVGAGI. CDR3 amino acids: CASSSGQGIGKFF. Here the CDR3 DNA reads TGTGCCAGCAGCTCGGGACAGGGCATTGGCAAGTTCTTC.

The V gene is TRBV6-6, the J gene TRBJ2-1; D perhaps matches TRBD1 (5 bases). The CDR3 covers 14 residues. The germline CDR1 and CDR2 sequences are MNHNY and SVGAGI (reference sequence). Trimming shortened V by 8 bases and J by 3 bases, and 14 bases separated the two germline ends. CDR3 residues: CASLQGSDYNEQFF. In DNA form, the CDR3 reads TGTGCCAGCTTGCAGGGTTCAGACTACAATGAGCAGTTCTTC.